This is a list of T cell receptor beta chains from one sample in a study of T cell repertoires in cytomegalovirus infection. TCRdb itself ran the reads through MiXCR, one entry per CDR3 protein. The repertoire consists of more than 400,000 distinct CDR3 sequences, with approximately 26% occurring once and the leading ten covering around 14%. Sequenced material: PBMCs. The receptors originated from a human donor in good health (CMV status not recorded). Some clones in this sample may be carry-over from other donors' samples. Each CDR3 is given with its conserved first and last residue. D genes are given only for firm matches. Expanded clones get a size class; other rows say once, few or many, or leave the size out.

size: many
V: TRBV7-2
D: TRBD2
J: TRBJ2-3
DNA: TGTGCCAGCAGCCGGGACTATAGGTTCACAGATACGCAGTATTTT
CDR3: CASSRDYRFTDTQYF

size: NA
V: TRBV12-3/TRBV12-4
D: TRBD2
J: TRBJ2-1
DNA: TGTGCCAGCAGACTCCTAGGGACTACCTACAATGAGCAGTTCTTC
CDR3: CASRLLGTTYNEQFF

size: NA
V: TRBV28
D: NA
J: TRBJ1-1
DNA: TGTGCCAGCAGACGACAGGACTACACTGAAGCTTTCTTT
CDR3: CASRRQDYTEAFF

size: once
V: TRBV6-2/TRBV6-3
D: NA
J: TRBJ2-3
DNA: TGTGCCAGCAGTTACTCGTCAGGGCGCGCAGATACGCAGTATTTT
CDR3: CASSYSSGRADTQYF

size: NA
V: TRBV11-1
D: TRBD2
J: TRBJ2-1
DNA: TGTGCCAGCACCCCTAGGACTAGCGGGAGTATTTTCAATGAGCAGTTCTTC
CDR3: CASTPRTSGSIFNEQFF

size: NA
V: TRBV2
D: NA
J: TRBJ1-5
DNA: TGTGCCAGCAGTGTAGGACTCACGGTCAATCAGCCCCAGCATTTT
CDR3: CASSVGLTVNQPQHF

size: NA
V: TRBV10-3
D: NA
J: TRBJ1-6
DNA: TGTGCCATCAGTGATTATGAAAATTCACCCCTCCACTTT
CDR3: CAISDYENSPLHF

size: NA
V: TRBV4-1
D: TRBD2
J: TRBJ2-2
DNA: TGCGCCAGCAGCCAAGTCCGGGACTATTCCTACCCGGGGGAGCTGTTTTTT
CDR3: CASSQVRDYSYPGELFF

size: few
V: TRBV7-6
D: TRBD1
J: TRBJ1-1
DNA: TGTGCCAGCAGCCCACGACAGGGGGTTCTCGTCACTGAAGCTTTCTTT
CDR3: CASSPRQGVLVTEAFF

size: few
V: TRBV10-3
D: NA
J: TRBJ1-3
DNA: TGTGCCGCTACGAGAGGGGCTGGAAACACCATATATTTT
CDR3: CAATRGAGNTIYF

size: NA
V: TRBV7-9
D: TRBD1
J: TRBJ1-5
DNA: TGTGCCAGCAGTAATACGGGACAGGGGGATCAGCCCCAGCATTTT
CDR3: CASSNTGQGDQPQHF

size: many
V: TRBV7-2
D: NA
J: TRBJ2-7
DNA: TGTGCCAGCAGCCCTCAACGGGCGGAGTCGGGCGAGCAGTACTTC
CDR3: CASSPQRAESGEQYF

size: few
V: TRBV7-2
D: TRBD1
J: TRBJ2-2
DNA: TGTGCCAGCAGCCCCCGTGGACAGGGGGCTGACGGGGAGCTGTTTTTT
CDR3: CASSPRGQGADGELFF

size: NA
V: TRBV11-2
D: NA
J: TRBJ2-1
DNA: TGTGCCAGCAGCGGGTTCCGGGACACTTCCAATGAGCAGTTCTTC
CDR3: CASSGFRDTSNEQFF

size: NA
V: TRBV28
D: NA
J: TRBJ1-5
DNA: TGTGCCAGCAAGAATCAGCCCCAGCATTTT
CDR3: CASKNQPQHF

size: NA
V: TRBV7-9
D: TRBD2
J: TRBJ2-5
DNA: TGTGCCAGCAGCTTCCCTAGCGGATCGTACCAAGAGACCCAGTACTTC
CDR3: CASSFPSGSYQETQYF

size: many
V: TRBV7-8
D: NA
J: TRBJ1-3
DNA: TGTGCCAGCAGCTTAGCGCGAACCTCTGGAAACACCATATATTTT
CDR3: CASSLARTSGNTIYF

size: NA
V: TRBV27
D: NA
J: TRBJ1-3
DNA: TGTGCCAGCAGTTTATCGGCCAGGGCTGGAAACACCATATATTTT
CDR3: CASSLSARAGNTIYF

size: once
V: TRBV6-5
D: NA
J: TRBJ2-3
DNA: TGTGCCAGCAGTAGACGGGACGCGGGAAAGGATACGCAGTATTTT
CDR3: CASSRRDAGKDTQYF

size: few
V: TRBV7-4
D: NA
J: TRBJ2-3
DNA: TGTGCCAGCAGTCTCCCGGATTTCAGGGGTTCGACAGATACGCAGTATTTT
CDR3: CASSLPDFRGSTDTQYF

size: NA
V: TRBV5-4
D: TRBD2
J: TRBJ2-5
DNA: TGTGCCAGCAGCTTTCTAGCGGGAGGTTGGGGGCGAGAGACCCAGTACTTC
CDR3: CASSFLAGGWGRETQYF

size: NA
V: TRBV3-1
D: NA
J: TRBJ1-2
DNA: TGTGCCAGCAGCCCCACCAAAAACTCTCACTATGGCTACACCTTC
CDR3: CASSPTKNSHYGYTF

size: many
V: TRBV7-8
D: NA
J: TRBJ2-3
DNA: TGTGCCAGCAGCTTAGTTGGGGTCGTTAGCACAGATACGCAGTATTTT
CDR3: CASSLVGVVSTDTQYF

size: NA
V: TRBV24-1
D: TRBD1
J: TRBJ2-5
DNA: TGTGCCACCAGTGATTTTGGACAGGGCCAAGAGACCCAGTACTTC
CDR3: CATSDFGQGQETQYF

size: many
V: TRBV7-2
D: TRBD2
J: TRBJ2-2
DNA: TGTGCCAGCAGGTCTAGCGGGAGGGCGGCCGGGGAGCTGTTTTTT
CDR3: CASRSSGRAAGELFF

size: many
V: TRBV7-2
D: NA
J: TRBJ1-5
DNA: TGTGCCAGCAGCTCGTGGATAGATCAGCCCCAGCATTTT
CDR3: CASSSWIDQPQHF

size: many
V: TRBV28
D: TRBD2
J: TRBJ2-3
DNA: TGTGCCAGCACCCGGCCGGGACTAGCGGGAGGACAGAAAGATACGCAGTATTTT
CDR3: CASTRPGLAGGQKDTQYF

size: few
V: TRBV6-6
D: NA
J: TRBJ2-5
DNA: TGTGCCAGCAGTTACTCGGAGGGAAAGGGAGAGACCCAGTACTTC
CDR3: CASSYSEGKGETQYF

size: NA
V: TRBV7-9
D: TRBD2
J: TRBJ2-1
DNA: TGTGCCAGCAGCTTAGCGGGGGGACTAGCGAATGAGCAGTTCTTC
CDR3: CASSLAGGLANEQFF